Below, one T cell receptor (beta chain) is given with its context. The antigen is not known. Germline CDR1 is SGHRS and CDR2 is YFSETQ. V was clipped by 4 bases and J by 6 bases; unmatched bases: 11. The CDR3 runs to 16 residues. The source of the sample is a study of vaccination effects on CD4 cells after COVID-19. Study details: A few million PBMC were placed in each well, which was supplemented with approximately 9.7 IU/ml IL-2 and around 10 ug/ml peptides.

The method was immunoSEQ multiplex PCR; TCRdb's version includes in-frame clones alone and lacks a portion of them. The sample includes about 35,000 clones, 68% seen only once; the top ten take 3.5% to 4.5%. When around 10 days of culture had elapsed, CD4+ T cells were isolated. The healthy vaccine recipients, who had no prior SARS-CoV-2 infection, showed negative nucleocapsid antibodies. The sequences come from CD4+ T cells from PBMCs cultured without peptide, collected before COVID-19 vaccination. V gene TRBV5-1 combines with J gene TRBJ2-2; 8 nucleotides agree with TRBD1. The source is a human donor who received a COVID-19 vaccine. The CDR3 bases are TGCGCCAGCAGCATGCGACGACAGGGGATAGCCGGGGAGCTGTTTTTT. Translation: CASSMRRQGIAGELFF.